The entry that follows covers one T cell receptor (beta chain) sequence. The sample comes from a study of blood T cell repertoires in COVID-19. Looking at the study overall: Both acute and convalescent COVID-19 samples were obtained from the United States, Italy and Spain. In each case, the material was cDNA or gDNA derived from T cells, B-cell-depleted T cells, or PBMCs.

Per the authors' pipeline: Amplification from reference gene primers served as the basis for estimated nucleated cell counts. Sequenced by immunoSEQ multiplex PCR; TCRdb stores in-frame clones only, minus some. Clonal size and the V and J genes are those of that table, whereas D and trimming came from the DNA. The sample has 250,000 to 300,000 clones; 85% to 90% are singletons. Germline V gene lookup returns CDR1 SGHNT and CDR2 YYREEE (reference sequence). This CDR3 is built from 15 residues. The V end was cut by 3 bases, the J end by 4 bases, with 16 bases between. This TCR derives from a man aged 35-49 years with acute or convalescent COVID-19. Sequences were obtained from peripheral blood. The chain carries TRBV5-4 and TRBJ2-5; a possible D gene is TRBD2 (6 bases). The CDR3 loop reads CASSSTGHGGETQYF. DNA of the CDR3: TGTGCCAGCAGCTCCACAGGTCACGGGGGAGAGACCCAGTACTTC.